A selection of T cell receptor beta chains follows, all from one sample in a study of blood T cell repertoires in COVID-19. TCRdb's table, derived via immunoSEQ multiplex PCR, lists solely in-frame clones and lacks some. The sample has tens of thousands of clones; over 75% are singletons. The sample was peripheral blood. The receptors stem from a man older than 75 with acute or convalescent COVID-19. CDR3s include the opening cysteine and the closing phenylalanine or tryptophan. Fields, in order: J gene, clone size, D gene, V gene, CDR3 protein, CDR3 DNA. A D gene is named only where the DNA matches it firmly. Rows may omit the clone size; those that give it use once, few, many or a size class.

J gene: TRBJ1-3; clone size: .; D gene: .; V gene: TRBV5-1; CDR3 protein: CASSLAGGGSGNTIYF; CDR3 DNA: TGCGCCAGCAGCTTGGCTGGGGGAGGCTCTGGAAACACCATATATTTT
J gene: TRBJ2-3; clone size: .; D gene: TRBD2; V gene: TRBV3-1/TRBV3-2; CDR3 protein: CASSRLTSGGSTDTQYF; CDR3 DNA: TGTGCCAGCAGCCGCCTAACTAGCGGGGGGAGCACAGATACGCAGTATTTT
J gene: TRBJ2-5; clone size: .; D gene: .; V gene: TRBV18; CDR3 protein: CASSPPRTGLQETQYF; CDR3 DNA: TGTGCCAGCTCACCACCGAGGACAGGACTACAAGAGACCCAGTACTTC
J gene: TRBJ2-5; clone size: .; D gene: TRBD2; V gene: TRBV4-1; CDR3 protein: CASSQKTGTSGGYRETQYF; CDR3 DNA: TGCGCCAGCAGCCAAAAAACCGGGACTAGCGGGGGATACAGGGAGACCCAGTACTTC
J gene: TRBJ2-1; clone size: .; D gene: TRBD2; V gene: TRBV18; CDR3 protein: CASSFSGGAYNEQFF; CDR3 DNA: TGTGCCAGCTCATTTAGCGGGGGGGCCTACAATGAGCAGTTCTTC
J gene: TRBJ2-1; clone size: .; D gene: .; V gene: TRBV5-6; CDR3 protein: CASSLGSLGQFF; CDR3 DNA: TGTGCCAGCAGCCTCGGGAGTTTGGGGCAGTTCTTC
J gene: TRBJ2-7; clone size: .; D gene: .; V gene: TRBV28; CDR3 protein: CASIINPGLTYEQYF; CDR3 DNA: TGTGCCAGCATTATAAATCCTGGACTGACTTACGAGCAGTACTTC
J gene: TRBJ1-5; clone size: .; D gene: .; V gene: TRBV6-2/TRBV6-3; CDR3 protein: CASSPGRAIRGNQPQHF; CDR3 DNA: TGTGCCAGCAGCCCCGGGAGGGCAATTAGAGGCAATCAGCCCCAGCATTTT
J gene: TRBJ1-1; clone size: few; D gene: .; V gene: TRBV7-8; CDR3 protein: CASSHSGHMNTEAFF; CDR3 DNA: TGTGCCAGCAGCCATTCGGGACATATGAACACTGAAGCTTTCTTT
J gene: TRBJ2-3; clone size: .; D gene: .; V gene: TRBV9; CDR3 protein: CASSGTNTDTQYF; CDR3 DNA: TGTGCCAGCAGCGGGACTAACACAGATACGCAGTATTTT
J gene: TRBJ1-1; clone size: .; D gene: .; V gene: TRBV11-2; CDR3 protein: CASSLQGTEAFF; CDR3 DNA: TGTGCCAGCAGCTTACAGGGGACTGAAGCTTTCTTT
J gene: TRBJ2-6; clone size: .; D gene: .; V gene: TRBV19; CDR3 protein: CASSINGGSGANVLTF; CDR3 DNA: TGTGCCAGTAGTATAAATGGCGGTTCTGGGGCCAACGTCCTGACTTTC
J gene: TRBJ1-1; clone size: .; D gene: .; V gene: TRBV11-1; CDR3 protein: CASSLAGVGTEAFF; CDR3 DNA: TGTGCCAGCAGCTTAGCCGGGGTAGGCACTGAAGCTTTCTTT
J gene: TRBJ2-2; clone size: .; D gene: TRBD2; V gene: TRBV3-1/TRBV3-2; CDR3 protein: CASSQGLAGTNTGELFF; CDR3 DNA: TGTGCCAGCAGCCAGGGACTAGCGGGGACGAACACCGGGGAGCTGTTTTTT
J gene: TRBJ2-1; clone size: .; D gene: TRBD2; V gene: TRBV11-3; CDR3 protein: CASSPGGLAGRGNNEQFF; CDR3 DNA: TGTGCCAGCAGCCCCGGTGGGCTAGCGGGAAGAGGAAACAATGAGCAGTTCTTC
J gene: TRBJ1-2; clone size: .; D gene: .; V gene: TRBV25-1; CDR3 protein: CASSRQTNYGYTF; CDR3 DNA: TGTGCCAGCAGTCGCCAGACAAACTATGGCTACACCTTC
J gene: TRBJ1-1; clone size: .; D gene: TRBD1; V gene: TRBV29-1; CDR3 protein: CSVEGTGMNTEAFF; CDR3 DNA: TGCAGCGTTGAGGGGACAGGGATGAACACTGAAGCTTTCTTT
J gene: TRBJ2-3; clone size: .; D gene: TRBD1; V gene: TRBV3-1/TRBV3-2; CDR3 protein: CASSHQSTGLSTDTQYF; CDR3 DNA: TGTGCCAGCAGCCACCAGTCGACAGGGCTAAGCACAGATACGCAGTATTTT
J gene: TRBJ2-7; clone size: .; D gene: .; V gene: TRBV2; CDR3 protein: CASSEAGYEQYF; CDR3 DNA: TGTGCCAGCAGTGAGGCAGGGTACGAGCAGTACTTC
J gene: TRBJ1-5; clone size: .; D gene: .; V gene: TRBV3-1/TRBV3-2; CDR3 protein: CASSRSRNQPQHF; CDR3 DNA: TGTGCCAGCAGCCGTTCCAGAAATCAGCCCCAGCATTTT
J gene: TRBJ1-4; clone size: .; D gene: TRBD1; V gene: TRBV5-5; CDR3 protein: CASSPSGQGLEKLFF; CDR3 DNA: TGTGCCAGCAGCCCGTCGGGACAGGGTTTAGAAAAACTGTTTTTT
J gene: TRBJ2-1; clone size: .; D gene: TRBD2; V gene: TRBV30; CDR3 protein: CAWSVLAGGPYEQFF; CDR3 DNA: TGTGCCTGGAGTGTACTAGCGGGGGGGCCTTATGAGCAGTTCTTC
J gene: TRBJ1-2; clone size: .; D gene: TRBD1; V gene: TRBV19; CDR3 protein: CASSIDTETGRGYTF; CDR3 DNA: TGTGCCAGTAGTATAGATACGGAGACAGGGCGCGGCTACACCTTC
J gene: TRBJ1-5; clone size: .; D gene: .; V gene: TRBV4-1; CDR3 protein: CASSLEPGQRNQPQHF; CDR3 DNA: TGCGCCAGCAGCCTTGAACCCGGACAGCGGAATCAGCCCCAGCATTTT
J gene: TRBJ2-5; clone size: .; D gene: TRBD2; V gene: TRBV2; CDR3 protein: CASRSGRAETQYF; CDR3 DNA: TGTGCCAGCAGAAGCGGGAGGGCAGAGACCCAGTACTTC
J gene: TRBJ1-6; clone size: .; D gene: .; V gene: TRBV19; CDR3 protein: CASTWGQNSPLHF; CDR3 DNA: TGTGCCAGTACCTGGGGACAAAATTCACCCCTCCACTTT
J gene: TRBJ1-4; clone size: few; D gene: TRBD1; V gene: TRBV25-1; CDR3 protein: CASSEYGTGLISEKLFF; CDR3 DNA: TGTGCCAGCAGTGAATATGGGACAGGGCTTATCAGTGAAAAACTGTTTTTT
J gene: TRBJ2-7; clone size: .; D gene: TRBD1; V gene: TRBV5-1; CDR3 protein: CASSLKLGQELQYF; CDR3 DNA: TGCGCCAGCAGCTTGAAACTGGGACAGGAGTTGCAGTACTTC
J gene: TRBJ1-2; clone size: .; D gene: .; V gene: TRBV10-1; CDR3 protein: CASSAGIDYGYTF; CDR3 DNA: TGCGCCAGCAGTGCGGGGATTGACTATGGCTACACCTTC
J gene: TRBJ2-7; clone size: .; D gene: TRBD1; V gene: TRBV12-3/TRBV12-4; CDR3 protein: CASSPGGAEQYF; CDR3 DNA: TGTGCCAGCAGCCCAGGGGGCGCGGAGCAGTACTTC
J gene: TRBJ1-2; clone size: once; D gene: .; V gene: TRBV6-5; CDR3 protein: CASRIGENYGYTF; CDR3 DNA: TGTGCCAGCAGGATCGGGGAGAACTATGGCTACACCTTC
J gene: TRBJ2-1; clone size: .; D gene: TRBD1; V gene: TRBV10-3; CDR3 protein: CAIRRNRDRSNEQFF; CDR3 DNA: TGTGCCATCAGGAGGAACCGGGACAGGTCCAATGAGCAGTTCTTC
J gene: TRBJ2-5; clone size: .; D gene: TRBD2; V gene: TRBV5-1; CDR3 protein: CASGLAGQETQYF; CDR3 DNA: TGCGCCAGCGGGTTAGCGGGACAAGAGACCCAGTACTTC
J gene: TRBJ1-4; clone size: .; D gene: .; V gene: TRBV19; CDR3 protein: CASMSRSTNEKLFF; CDR3 DNA: TGTGCCAGTATGAGTCGGTCAACTAATGAAAAACTGTTTTTT
J gene: TRBJ2-3; clone size: .; D gene: .; V gene: TRBV7-9; CDR3 protein: CASSPGDIATSTDTQYF; CDR3 DNA: TGTGCCAGCAGCCCCGGGGACATTGCTACTAGCACAGATACGCAGTATTTT
J gene: TRBJ2-2; clone size: .; D gene: TRBD2; V gene: TRBV19; CDR3 protein: CATQRGGAGTGELFF; CDR3 DNA: TGTGCCACCCAGCGGGGGGGCGCTGGGACCGGGGAGCTGTTTTTT